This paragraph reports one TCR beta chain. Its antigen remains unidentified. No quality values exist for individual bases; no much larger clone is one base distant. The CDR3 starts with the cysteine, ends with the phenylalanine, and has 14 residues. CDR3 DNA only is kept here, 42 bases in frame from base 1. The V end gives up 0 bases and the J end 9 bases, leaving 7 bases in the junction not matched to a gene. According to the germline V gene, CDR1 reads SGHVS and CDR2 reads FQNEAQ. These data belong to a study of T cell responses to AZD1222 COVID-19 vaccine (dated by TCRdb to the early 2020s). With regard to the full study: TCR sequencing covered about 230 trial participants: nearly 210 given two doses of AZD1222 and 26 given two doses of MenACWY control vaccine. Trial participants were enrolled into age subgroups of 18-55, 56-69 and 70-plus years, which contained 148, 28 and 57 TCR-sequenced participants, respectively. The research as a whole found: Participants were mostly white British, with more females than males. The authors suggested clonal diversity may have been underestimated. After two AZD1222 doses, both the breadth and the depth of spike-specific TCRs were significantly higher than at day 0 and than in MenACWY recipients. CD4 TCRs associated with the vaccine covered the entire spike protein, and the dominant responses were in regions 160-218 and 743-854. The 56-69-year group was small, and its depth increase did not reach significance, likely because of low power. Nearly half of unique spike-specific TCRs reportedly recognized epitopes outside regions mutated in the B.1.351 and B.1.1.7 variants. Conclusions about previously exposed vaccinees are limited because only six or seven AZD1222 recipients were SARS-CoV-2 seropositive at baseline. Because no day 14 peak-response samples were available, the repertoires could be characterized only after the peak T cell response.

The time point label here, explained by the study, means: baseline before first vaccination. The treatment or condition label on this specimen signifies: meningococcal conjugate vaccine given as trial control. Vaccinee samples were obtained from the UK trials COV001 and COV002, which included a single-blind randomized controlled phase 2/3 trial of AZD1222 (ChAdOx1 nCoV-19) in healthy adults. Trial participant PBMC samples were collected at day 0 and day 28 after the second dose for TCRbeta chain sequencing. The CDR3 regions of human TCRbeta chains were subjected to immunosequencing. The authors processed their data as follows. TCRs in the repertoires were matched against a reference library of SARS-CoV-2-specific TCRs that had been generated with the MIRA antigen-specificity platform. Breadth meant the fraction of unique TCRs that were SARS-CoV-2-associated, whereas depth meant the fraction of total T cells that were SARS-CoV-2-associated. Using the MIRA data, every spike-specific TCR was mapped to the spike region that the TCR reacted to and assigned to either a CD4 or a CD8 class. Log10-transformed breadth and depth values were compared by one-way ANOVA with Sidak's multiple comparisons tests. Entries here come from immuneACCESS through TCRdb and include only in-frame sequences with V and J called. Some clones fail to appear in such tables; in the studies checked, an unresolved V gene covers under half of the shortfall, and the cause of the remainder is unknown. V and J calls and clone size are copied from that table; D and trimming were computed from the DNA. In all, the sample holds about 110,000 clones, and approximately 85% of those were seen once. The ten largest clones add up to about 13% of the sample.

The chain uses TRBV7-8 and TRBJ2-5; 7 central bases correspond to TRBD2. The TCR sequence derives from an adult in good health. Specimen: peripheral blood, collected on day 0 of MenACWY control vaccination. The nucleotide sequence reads TGTGCCAGCAGCTTAGCGTTTGGGGGGGGTCCCCAGTACTTC. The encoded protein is CASSLAFGGGPQYF.